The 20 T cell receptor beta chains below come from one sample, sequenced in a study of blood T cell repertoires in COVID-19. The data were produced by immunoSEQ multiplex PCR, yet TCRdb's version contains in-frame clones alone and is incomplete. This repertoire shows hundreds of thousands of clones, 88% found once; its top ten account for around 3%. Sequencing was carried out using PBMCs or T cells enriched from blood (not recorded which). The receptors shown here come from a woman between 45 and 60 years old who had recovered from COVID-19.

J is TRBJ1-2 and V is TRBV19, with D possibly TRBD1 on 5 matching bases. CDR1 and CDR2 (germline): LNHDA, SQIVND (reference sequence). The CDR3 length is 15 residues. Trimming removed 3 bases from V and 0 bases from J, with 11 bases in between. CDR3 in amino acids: CASSMGTGANYGYTF. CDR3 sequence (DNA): TGTGCCAGTAGTATGGGGACTGGAGCTAACTATGGCTACACCTTC.

The CDR3 protein is CASSDLSQGLTGNTIYF. The CDR3 nucleotides read TGTGCCAGCAGTGACCTTTCGCAGGGATTAACTGGAAACACCATATATTTT. The J gene is TRBJ1-3, the V gene TRBV6-2 or TRBV6-3; D might be TRBD1 (5 bases). The CDR3 extends over 17 amino acids. The germline V gene encodes CDR1 MNHEY and CDR2 SVGEGT. Trimming took off 5 bases at V and 2 bases at J, with 19 bases between the two ends.

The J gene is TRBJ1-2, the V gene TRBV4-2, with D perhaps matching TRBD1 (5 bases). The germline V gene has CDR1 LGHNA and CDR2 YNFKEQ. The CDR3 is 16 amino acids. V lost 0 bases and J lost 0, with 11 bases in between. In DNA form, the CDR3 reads TGTGCCAGCAGCCAAGACCCGGGGGTAGCTAACTATGGCTACACCTTC. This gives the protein CASSQDPGVANYGYTF.

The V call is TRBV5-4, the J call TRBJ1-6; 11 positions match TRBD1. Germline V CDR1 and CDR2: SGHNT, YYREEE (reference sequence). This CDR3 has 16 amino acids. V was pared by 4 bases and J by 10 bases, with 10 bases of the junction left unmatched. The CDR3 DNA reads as TGTGCCAGCAGCCGGGACAGGGGGTCCAGCGGGTCACCCCTCCACTTT. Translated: CASSRDRGSSGSPLHF.

CDR3 loop: CSGSGSSYNEQFF. CDR3 DNA: TGCAGCGGAAGCGGGAGCTCCTACAATGAGCAGTTCTTC. The genes are TRBV29-1 and TRBJ2-1; 8 positions agree with TRBD2. In germline, CDR1 is SQVTM, CDR2 ANQGSEA. Germline trimming cut 7 bases from V and 0 bases from J; bases unmatched to any gene: 2. The CDR3 has 13 amino acids.

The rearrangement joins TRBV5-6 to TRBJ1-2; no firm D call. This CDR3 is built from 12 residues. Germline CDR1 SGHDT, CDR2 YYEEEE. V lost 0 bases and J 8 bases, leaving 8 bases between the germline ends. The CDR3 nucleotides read TGTGCCAGCAGCTTGGCACAAATCGGCTACACCTTC. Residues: CASSLAQIGYTF.

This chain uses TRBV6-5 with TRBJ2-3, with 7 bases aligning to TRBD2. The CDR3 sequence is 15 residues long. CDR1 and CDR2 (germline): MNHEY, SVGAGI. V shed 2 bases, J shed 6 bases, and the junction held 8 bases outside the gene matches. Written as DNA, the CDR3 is TGTGCCAGCAGTTACGGGGTGGGGGGGACGGATACGCAGTATTTT. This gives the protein CASSYGVGGTDTQYF.

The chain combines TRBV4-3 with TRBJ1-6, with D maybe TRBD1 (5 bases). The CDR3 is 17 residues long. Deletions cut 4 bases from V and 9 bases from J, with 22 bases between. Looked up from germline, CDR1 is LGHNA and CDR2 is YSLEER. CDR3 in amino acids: CASSPNRVESGGSPLHF. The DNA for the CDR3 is TGCGCCAGCAGCCCAAATAGGGTGGAGTCGGGGGGTTCACCCCTCCACTTT.

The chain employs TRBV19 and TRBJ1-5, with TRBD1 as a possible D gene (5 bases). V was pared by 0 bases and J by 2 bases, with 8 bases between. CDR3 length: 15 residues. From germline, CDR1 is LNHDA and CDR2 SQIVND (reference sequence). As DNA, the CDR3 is TGTGCCAGTAGTATAGATAGGGGCCGCAATCAGCCCCAGCATTTT. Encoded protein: CASSIDRGRNQPQHF.

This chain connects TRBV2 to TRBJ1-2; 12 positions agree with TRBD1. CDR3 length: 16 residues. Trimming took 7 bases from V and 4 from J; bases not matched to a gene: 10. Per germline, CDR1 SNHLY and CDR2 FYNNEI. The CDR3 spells CASTGTGGQSTYGYTF. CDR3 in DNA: TGTGCCAGCACCGGGACAGGGGGCCAGTCTACCTATGGCTACACCTTC.

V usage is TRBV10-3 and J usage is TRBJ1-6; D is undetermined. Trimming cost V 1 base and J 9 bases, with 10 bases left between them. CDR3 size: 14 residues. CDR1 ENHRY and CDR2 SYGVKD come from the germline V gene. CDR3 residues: CAISEYMVISPLHF. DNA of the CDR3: TGTGCCATCAGTGAGTACATGGTAATTTCACCCCTCCACTTT.

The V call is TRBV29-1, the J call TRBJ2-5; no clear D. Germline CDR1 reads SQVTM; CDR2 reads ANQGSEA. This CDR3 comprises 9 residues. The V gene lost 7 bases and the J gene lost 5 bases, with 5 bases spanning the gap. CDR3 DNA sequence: TGCAGCGGAGGCGAGACCCAGTACTTC. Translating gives CSGGETQYF.

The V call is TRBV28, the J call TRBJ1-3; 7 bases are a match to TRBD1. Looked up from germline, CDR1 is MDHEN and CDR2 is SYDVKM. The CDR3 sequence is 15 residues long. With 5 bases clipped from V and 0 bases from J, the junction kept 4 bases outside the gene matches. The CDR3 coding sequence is TGTGCCAGCAGTATGGGACAGTACTCTGGAAACACCATATATTTT. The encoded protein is CASSMGQYSGNTIYF.

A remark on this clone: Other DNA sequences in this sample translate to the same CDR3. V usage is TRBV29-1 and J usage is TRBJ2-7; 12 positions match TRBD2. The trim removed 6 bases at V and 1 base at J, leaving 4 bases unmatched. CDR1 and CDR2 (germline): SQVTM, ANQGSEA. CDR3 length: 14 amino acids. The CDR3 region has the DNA TGCAGCGTCGAGGGACTAGCGGGTTCCTACGAGCAGTACTTC. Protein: CSVEGLAGSYEQYF.

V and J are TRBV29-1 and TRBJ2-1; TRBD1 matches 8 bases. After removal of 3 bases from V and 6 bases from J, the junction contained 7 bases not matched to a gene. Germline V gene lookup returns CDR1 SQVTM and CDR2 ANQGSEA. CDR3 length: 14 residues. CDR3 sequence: CSVDGQGAGNEQFF. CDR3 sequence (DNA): TGCAGCGTTGACGGGCAGGGGGCTGGCAATGAGCAGTTCTTC.

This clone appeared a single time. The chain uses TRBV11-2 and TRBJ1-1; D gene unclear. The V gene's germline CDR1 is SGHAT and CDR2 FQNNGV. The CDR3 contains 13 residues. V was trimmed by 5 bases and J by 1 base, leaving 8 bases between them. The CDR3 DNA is TGTGCCAGCAGCCCTAATTGGAACACTGAAGCTTTCTTT. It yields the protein CASSPNWNTEAFF.

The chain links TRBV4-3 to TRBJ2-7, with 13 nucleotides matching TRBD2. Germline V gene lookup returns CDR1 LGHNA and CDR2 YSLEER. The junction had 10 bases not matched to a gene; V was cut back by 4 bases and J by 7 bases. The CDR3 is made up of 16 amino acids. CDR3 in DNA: TGCGCCAGCAGCCTCGGAACCGGGACTAGCGGGATTGAGCAGTACTTC. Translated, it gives CASSLGTGTSGIEQYF.

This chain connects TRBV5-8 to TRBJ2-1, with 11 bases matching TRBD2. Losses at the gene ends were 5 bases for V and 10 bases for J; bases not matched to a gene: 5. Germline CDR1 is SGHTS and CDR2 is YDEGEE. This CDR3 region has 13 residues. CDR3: CASRRSGREEQFF. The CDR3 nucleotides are TGTGCCAGCAGGCGTAGCGGGAGGGAAGAGCAGTTCTTC.

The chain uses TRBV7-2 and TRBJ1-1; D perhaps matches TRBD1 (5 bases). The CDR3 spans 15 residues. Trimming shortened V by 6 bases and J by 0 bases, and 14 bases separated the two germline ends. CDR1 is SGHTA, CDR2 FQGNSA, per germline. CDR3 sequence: CASSTGGSMNTEAFF. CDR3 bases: TGTGCCAGCAGTACTGGGGGGTCCATGAACACTGAAGCTTTCTTT. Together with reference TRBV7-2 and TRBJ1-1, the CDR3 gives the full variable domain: GAGVSQSPSNKVTEKGKDVELRCDPISGHTALYWYRQSLGQGLEFLIYFQGNSAPDKSGLPSDRFSAERTGGSVSTLTIQRTQQEDSAVYLCASSTGGSMNTEAFFGQGTRLTVV.

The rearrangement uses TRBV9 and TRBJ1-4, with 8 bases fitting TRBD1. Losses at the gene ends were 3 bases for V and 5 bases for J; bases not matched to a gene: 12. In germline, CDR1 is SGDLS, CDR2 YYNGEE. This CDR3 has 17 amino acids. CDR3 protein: CASSAGQGWAKNEKLFF. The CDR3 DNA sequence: TGTGCCAGCAGCGCCGGACAGGGATGGGCGAAGAATGAAAAACTGTTTTTT. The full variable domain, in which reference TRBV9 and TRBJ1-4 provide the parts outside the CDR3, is DSGVTQTPKHLITATGQRVTLRCSPRSGDLSVYWYQQSLDQGLQFLIQYYNGEERAKGNILERFSAQQFPDLHSELNLSSLELGDSALYFCASSAGQGWAKNEKLFFGSGTQLSVL.